This T cell receptor (beta chain) was obtained from a study of T cells after yellow fever vaccination. The wider study: Preparation of the low-cell-number fractions used SMART-Seq v4 Ultra Low Input. Findings of the study overall: Post-booster repertoires contained most primary-vaccination clones again (about 96% CD4, 88% CD8). Repertoires sorted by FACS could include abundant clonotypes that are contaminants from the bulk population.

TCRdb reanalysed the 5' RACE reads using MiXCR and keeps one entry per CDR3 protein. This sample yields roughly 880 distinct CDR3 sequences, of which roughly 10% are seen a single time; 25% to 30% belongs to the top ten. The clonotype comes from a man aged 18 to 30 who received the YFV17D yellow fever vaccine. The specimen was CD8+ T cells binding an NS4B(214-222) dextramer, sorted from PBMCs, collected about 41 days after the first yellow fever vaccination.

The CDR3 coding sequence is TGTGCCATCAGTACACACAGGGGTGGCTACACCTTC. It codes for CAISTHRGGYTF. V and J are TRBV10-3 and TRBJ1-2; the match to TRBD1 covers 7 bases. Germline assignment: CDR1 ENHRY and CDR2 SYGVKD. The CDR3 is made up of 12 amino acids. The V gene end was trimmed by 5 bases and the J gene end by 7 bases; junction bases not matched to a gene: 4.